What follows are 13 T cell receptor beta chains derived from one specimen sequenced in a study of T cells in Graves' hyperthyroidism and ophthalmopathy (dated by TCRdb to between 2018 and 2021). Library construction relied on multiplex PCR. TCRdb names Illumina HiSeq 2000 as the instrument used. TCR beta CDR3 regions were amplified from RNA transcripts. The first round of RT-PCR for the TCR CDR3 was performed with the HTBI primer set and the Qiagen OneStep RT-PCR kit. TCRdb took the public reads, trimmed them with fastp at Q25, ran MiXCR for clone calling and kept in-frame beta chains. Rows merge per CDR3 protein into single entries with the most common DNA and genes. In this sample the table shows a few hundred thousand distinct CDR3 sequences, just under 15% of which occur a single time. In total, the top ten clones hold over 25% of the sample. The specimen was blood. All receptors derive from a woman aged 25 to 39 with Graves' hyperthyroidism.

This chain connects TRBV7-9 to TRBJ2-7; D call uncertain. CDR3 length equals 14 residues. Germline CDR1 SEHNR, CDR2 FQNEAQ (reference sequence). V lost 3 bases and J lost 7, with 16 bases in between. The DNA for the CDR3 is TGTGCCAGCAGCTTTAACCCCTTGGAAGGTGAGCAGTACTTC. Translated: CASSFNPLEGEQYF.

This clonotype has a count of ten or more. This chain joins TRBV10-3 and TRBJ2-7, with D possibly being TRBD2 (6 bases). The CDR3 is made up of 18 amino acids. Germline V lookup: CDR1 ENHRY, CDR2 SYGVKD. Trimming left V 4 bases short and J 0 bases short, with 22 bases between. Here the CDR3 DNA reads TGTGCCATCAGTGGTAGCCCGGGAGCTATCCACATCTCCTACGAGCAGTACTTC. Its protein product is CAISGSPGAIHISYEQYF.

Ten or more counts support this clonotype. The J gene is TRBJ1-2, the V gene TRBV18, with D possibly being TRBD1 (5 bases). Between the trimmed V and J ends, which lost 2 bases and 8 bases, there was a span of 24 bases. This CDR3 has 17 amino acids. Germline V gives CDR1 KGHSH, CDR2 LQKENI. The CDR3 bases are TGTGCCAGCTCACCAAAAAGTCTGGGACCTTCCTCTGAGGGCTACACCTTC. Translating gives CASSPKSLGPSSEGYTF.

This chain uses TRBV7-2 with TRBJ2-4, with D possibly being TRBD1 (6 bases). Germline CDR1 is SGHTA and CDR2 is FQGNSA. V shed 5 bases and J shed 2 bases, with 13 bases lying between them. This CDR3 comprises 15 residues. Here the CDR3 reads CASSVTGSSKNIQYF. The CDR3 region has the DNA TGTGCCAGCAGCGTAACAGGGTCTTCCAAAAACATTCAGTACTTC.

The chain couples TRBV11-2 to TRBJ2-1; 8 bases are shared with TRBD1. The V segment lost 4 bases and the J segment 2 bases; nucleotides outside the gene matches: 4. The CDR3 is 15 amino acids. Germline V CDR1 and CDR2: SGHAT, FQNNGV. This chain's CDR3 is CASSSDRETYNEQFF. The CDR3 DNA reads as TGTGCCAGCAGCTCGGACAGGGAGACCTACAATGAGCAGTTCTTC.

This chain joins TRBV30 and TRBJ2-3; tentatively, D is TRBD1 (5 bases). CDR3 size: 12 residues. Germline V gives CDR1 GTSNPN, CDR2 SVGIG (reference sequence). V shed 4 bases and J shed 3 bases, with 8 bases lying between them. CDR3 in DNA: TGTGCCTGGACCGCAGGGACAGATACGCAGTATTTT. Translating gives CAWTAGTDTQYF.

This clonotype was seen repeatedly, ten times or more. CDR3 sequence (DNA): TGTGCCAGCAGCTCGACTAGCGACCAATACAATGAGCAGTTCTTC. Protein sequence: CASSSTSDQYNEQFF. The chain has TRBV7-2 and TRBJ2-1, with 8 bases fitting TRBD2. The CDR3 is made up of 15 amino acids. V shed 4 bases, J shed 4 bases, and the junction held 6 bases outside the gene matches. The germline V gene encodes CDR1 SGHTA and CDR2 FQGNSA. Full variable domain (outside the CDR3, taken from reference TRBV7-2 and TRBJ2-1): GAGVSQSPSNKVTEKGKDVELRCDPISGHTALYWYRQSLGQGLEFLIYFQGNSAPDKSGLPSDRFSAERTGGSVSTLTIQRTQQEDSAVYLCASSSTSDQYNEQFFGPGTRLTVL.

This clonotype was seen repeatedly, ten times or more. V and J are TRBV28 and TRBJ2-7; 8 bases agree with TRBD1. Germline V lookup: CDR1 MDHEN, CDR2 SYDVKM. The CDR3 sequence is 16 residues long. The trim removed 1 base at V and 2 bases at J, leaving 7 bases unmatched. The CDR3 loop reads CASSLSPGTGPYEQYF. The CDR3 DNA follows: TGTGCCAGCAGTTTATCCCCTGGGACAGGTCCCTACGAGCAGTACTTC.

This clonotype was recorded a few times. The chain has TRBV19 and TRBJ2-5, with no clear D. CDR1 and CDR2 from the germline V gene are LNHDA and SQIVND (reference sequence). V lost 5 bases and J 2 bases, leaving 15 bases between the germline ends. The CDR3 contains 15 residues. The CDR3 coding sequence is TGTGCCAGTAGTTGGTCGTTAAGGCCTCAAGAGACCCAGTACTTC. This codes for CASSWSLRPQETQYF.

The sample holds a few counts of this clonotype. This chain links TRBV4-2 with TRBJ2-2, with D possibly being TRBD2 (5 bases). Per germline, CDR1 LGHNA and CDR2 YNFKEQ. There are 13 residues in the CDR3. V shed 3 bases and J shed 12 bases, with 14 bases lying between them. Written as DNA, the CDR3 is TGTGCCAGCAGCCAGGGGTCCGAGGGCCAGCTGTTTTTT. Its translation: CASSQGSEGQLFF.

The J gene is TRBJ2-7, the V gene TRBV10-3; 9 positions match TRBD2. The CDR3 has 15 residues. Per the germline V gene, CDR1 is ENHRY and CDR2 is SYGVKD. The V segment lost 4 bases and the J segment 5 bases; nucleotides outside the gene matches: 9. The CDR3 region is CAISVGLAGIDEQYF. Written as DNA, the CDR3 is TGTGCCATCAGTGTCGGGCTAGCGGGGATTGACGAGCAGTACTTC.

This clonotype came up many times. This rearrangement joins TRBV18 to TRBJ2-1, with D tentatively TRBD2 (6 bases). The V end was cut by 0 bases, the J end by 6 bases, with 6 bases between. The length of the CDR3 is 13 residues. In germline, CDR1 is KGHSH, CDR2 LQKENI. The DNA for the CDR3 is TGTGCCAGCTCACCACCGGGGGGCAATGAGCAGTTCTTC. Translation gives CASSPPGGNEQFF. Together with reference TRBV18 and TRBJ2-1, the CDR3 gives the full variable domain: NAGVMQNPRHLVRRRGQEARLRCSPMKGHSHVYWYRQLPEEGLKFMVYLQKENIIDESGMPKERFSAEFPKEGPSILRIQQVVRGDSAAYFCASSPPGGNEQFFGPGTRLTVL.

At least ten counts were recorded for this clonotype. This chain joins TRBV6-1 and TRBJ2-1, with D possibly matching TRBD2 (6 bases). V dropped 8 bases and J dropped 6 bases, with 17 bases sitting between them. The germline CDR1 and CDR2 sequences are MNHNS and SASEGT. The CDR3 sequence is 14 residues long. Here the CDR3 reads CASRWRGSGNEQFF. The CDR3 bases are TGTGCCAGCCGTTGGCGGGGAAGTGGCAATGAGCAGTTCTTC.